This is a list of T cell receptor beta chains from one sample in a study of cytomegalovirus exposure and HLA in healthy donors. The repertoire was sequenced with immunoSEQ multiplex PCR; TCRdb's copy has only in-frame clones and lacks some. The sample carries 45,000 to 65,000 clones, 82% recorded once. The sequenced material came from PBMCs. These receptors were obtained from a man under 40 in good health and CMV-seronegative. CDR3s include the opening cysteine and the closing phenylalanine or tryptophan. A D gene is named only where the DNA matches it firmly. The size field is filled for only some rows; it gives once, few, many or a size class.

D	V	size	J	CDR3	DNA
TRBD2	TRBV4-2	.	TRBJ2-7	CASSQEWGGMRSYEQYF	TGTGCCAGCAGCCAAGAATGGGGGGGGATGCGGTCCTACGAGCAGTACTTC
TRBD1	TRBV7-2	.	TRBJ2-5	CASSIGQGGGETQYF	TGTGCCAGCAGCATCGGACAGGGCGGTGGGGAGACCCAGTACTTC
TRBD2	TRBV19	.	TRBJ2-5	CASSITRLAGGQETQYF	TGTGCCAGTAGTATAACGAGACTAGCGGGAGGCCAAGAGACCCAGTACTTC
.	TRBV6-6	.	TRBJ2-7	CASSYGSLSYEQYF	TGTGCCAGCAGTTATGGCAGTCTCTCCTACGAGCAGTACTTC
.	TRBV6-5	.	TRBJ1-1	CASSYERATEAFF	TGTGCCAGCAGTTACGAGAGGGCGACTGAAGCTTTCTTT
TRBD1	TRBV28	.	TRBJ2-5	CASSSTTQGPQTQYF	TGTGCCAGCAGCTCAACGACACAGGGGCCACAGACCCAGTACTTC
.	TRBV19	.	TRBJ2-7	CASSIPGIPYEQYF	TGTGCCAGTAGTATCCCAGGGATTCCCTACGAGCAGTACTTC
.	TRBV28	.	TRBJ2-2	CASSFERPSGTGELFF	TGTGCCAGCAGTTTTGAGCGGCCTTCGGGCACCGGGGAGCTGTTTTTT
TRBD1	TRBV7-2	few	TRBJ2-1	CASSLALGRGLREQFF	TGTGCCAGCAGCTTAGCGCTCGGCAGGGGGCTAAGGGAGCAGTTCTTC
.	TRBV6-5	.	TRBJ1-1	CASSYGGSVTEAFF	TGTGCCAGCAGTTACGGGGGGTCGGTCACTGAAGCTTTCTTT